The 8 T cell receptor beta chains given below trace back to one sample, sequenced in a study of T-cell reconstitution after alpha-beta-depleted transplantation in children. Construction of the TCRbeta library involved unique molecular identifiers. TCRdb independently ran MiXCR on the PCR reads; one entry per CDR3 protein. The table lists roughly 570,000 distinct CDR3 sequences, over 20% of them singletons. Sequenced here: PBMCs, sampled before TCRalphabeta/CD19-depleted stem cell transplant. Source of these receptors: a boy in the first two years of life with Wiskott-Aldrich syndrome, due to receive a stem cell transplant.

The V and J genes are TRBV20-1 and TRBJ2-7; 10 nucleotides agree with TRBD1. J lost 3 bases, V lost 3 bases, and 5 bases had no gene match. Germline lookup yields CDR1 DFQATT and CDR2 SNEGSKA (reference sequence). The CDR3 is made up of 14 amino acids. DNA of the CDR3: TGCAGTGCTAGCCGGGACAGGGGTCGCTACGAGCAGTACTTC. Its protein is CSASRDRGRYEQYF.

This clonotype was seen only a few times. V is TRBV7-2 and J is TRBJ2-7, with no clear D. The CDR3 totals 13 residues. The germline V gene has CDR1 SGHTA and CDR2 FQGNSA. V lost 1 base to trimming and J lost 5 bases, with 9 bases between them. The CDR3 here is CASSLDQEDEQYF. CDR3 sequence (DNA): TGTGCCAGCAGCTTAGACCAAGAGGACGAGCAGTACTTC.

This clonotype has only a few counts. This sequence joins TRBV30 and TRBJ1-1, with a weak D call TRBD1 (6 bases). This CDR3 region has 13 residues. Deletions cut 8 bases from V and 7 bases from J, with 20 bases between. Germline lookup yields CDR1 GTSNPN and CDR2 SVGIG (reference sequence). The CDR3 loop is CAGPGARSGEAFF. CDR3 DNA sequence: TGTGCCGGCCCGGGGGCTCGGAGTGGTGAAGCTTTCTTT.

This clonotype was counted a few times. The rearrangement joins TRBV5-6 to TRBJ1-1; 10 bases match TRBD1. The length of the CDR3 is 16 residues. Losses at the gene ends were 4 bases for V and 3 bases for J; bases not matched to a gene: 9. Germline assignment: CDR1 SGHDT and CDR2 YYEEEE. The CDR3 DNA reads TGTGCCAGCAGCCCGGGACAGGGGAGATTGTACACTGAAGCTTTCTTT. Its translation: CASSPGQGRLYTEAFF.

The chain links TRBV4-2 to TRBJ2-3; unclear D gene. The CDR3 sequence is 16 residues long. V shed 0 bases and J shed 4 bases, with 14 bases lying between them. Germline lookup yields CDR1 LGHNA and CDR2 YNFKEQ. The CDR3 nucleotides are TGTGCCAGCAGCCAAGAGGGGAATTTTGAGGCAGATACGCAGTATTTT. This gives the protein CASSQEGNFEADTQYF.

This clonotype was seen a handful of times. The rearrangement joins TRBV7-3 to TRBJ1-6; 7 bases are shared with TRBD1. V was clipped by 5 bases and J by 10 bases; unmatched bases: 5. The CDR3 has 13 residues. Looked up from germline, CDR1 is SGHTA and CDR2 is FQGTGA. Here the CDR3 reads CASSLTGRSPLHF. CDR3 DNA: TGTGCCAGCAGCCTGACAGGGCGATCACCCCTCCACTTT.

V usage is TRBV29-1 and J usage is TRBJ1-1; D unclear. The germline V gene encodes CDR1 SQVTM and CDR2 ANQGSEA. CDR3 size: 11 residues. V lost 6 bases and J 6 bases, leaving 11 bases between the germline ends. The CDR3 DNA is TGCAGCGTCTCGGGGTCAGCTGAAGCTTTCTTT. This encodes CSVSGSAEAFF.

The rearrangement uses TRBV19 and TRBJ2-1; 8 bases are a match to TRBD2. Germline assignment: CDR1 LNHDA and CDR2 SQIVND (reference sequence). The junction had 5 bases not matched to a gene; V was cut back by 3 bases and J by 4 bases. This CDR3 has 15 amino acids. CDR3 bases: TGTGCCAGTAGTATGTCCAGCGGGGGATACAATGAGCAGTTCTTC. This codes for CASSMSSGGYNEQFF. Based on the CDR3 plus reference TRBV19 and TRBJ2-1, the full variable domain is DGGITQSPKYLFRKEGQNVTLSCEQNLNHDAMYWYRQDPGQGLRLIYYSQIVNDFQKGDIAEGYSVSREKKESFPLTVTSAQKNPTAFYLCASSMSSGGYNEQFFGPGTRLTVL.